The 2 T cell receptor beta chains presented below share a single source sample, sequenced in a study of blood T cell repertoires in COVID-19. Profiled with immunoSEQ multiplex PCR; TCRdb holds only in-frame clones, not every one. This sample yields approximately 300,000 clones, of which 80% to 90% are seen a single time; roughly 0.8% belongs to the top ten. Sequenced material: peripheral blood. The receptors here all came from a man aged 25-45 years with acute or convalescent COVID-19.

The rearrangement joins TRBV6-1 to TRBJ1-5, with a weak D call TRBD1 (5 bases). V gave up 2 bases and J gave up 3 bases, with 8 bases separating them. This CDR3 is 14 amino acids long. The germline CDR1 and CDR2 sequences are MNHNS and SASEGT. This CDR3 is CASSEKGYNQPQHF. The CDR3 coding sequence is TGTGCCAGCAGTGAAAAGGGGTACAATCAGCCCCAGCATTTT.

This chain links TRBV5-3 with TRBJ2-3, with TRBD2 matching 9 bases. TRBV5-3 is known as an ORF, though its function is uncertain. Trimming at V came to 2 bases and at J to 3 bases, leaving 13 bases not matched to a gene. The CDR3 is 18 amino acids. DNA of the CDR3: TGTGCCAGAAGCTTTGATAGCGGGAGCCTTCAGTCGACAGATACGCAGTATTTT. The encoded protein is CARSFDSGSLQSTDTQYF.